These 30 T cell receptor beta chains came from one sample sequenced in a study of cytomegalovirus exposure and HLA in healthy donors. Amplification used 60 Vbeta primers and 13 Jbeta primers. Some clones are missing from TCRdb's copy, which holds only in-frame ones; the method was immunoSEQ multiplex PCR. Of 81,000 or so clones listed, 70% to 85% are singletons. The sample was PBMCs. All receptors derive from a man aged 45-65 years in good health and CMV-seropositive.

V and J are TRBV7-7 and TRBJ1-4; weak D call: TRBD1 (6 bases). Between the trimmed V and J ends, which lost 5 bases and 5 bases, there was a span of 15 bases. CDR1 and CDR2 (germline): SSHAT, FNYEAQ (reference sequence). The CDR3 is 15 amino acids. The chain's CDR3 is CASSKSTGLNEKLFF. The CDR3 DNA sequence: TGTGCCAGCAGCAAATCGACAGGCCTCAATGAAAAACTGTTTTTT.

The rearrangement links TRBV7-8 to TRBJ2-7, with D tentatively TRBD2 (5 bases). Germline V lookup: CDR1 SGHVS, CDR2 FQNEAQ. The V end lost 4 bases, the J end lost 0 bases, and 13 bases lay between the germline ends. The CDR3 is 15 amino acids. DNA of the CDR3: TGTGCCAGCAGCTATAGCCCGGGGAGCTCCTACGAGCAGTACTTC. The encoded protein is CASSYSPGSSYEQYF.

The chain has TRBV5-1 and TRBJ2-5, with D unresolved. The V and J ends lost 0 bases and 4 bases respectively, with 10 bases between them. Looked up from germline, CDR1 is SGHRS and CDR2 is YFSETQ. This CDR3 comprises 14 residues. CDR3 bases: TGCGCCAGCAGCTTGGGGGCTAACGGAGAGACCCAGTACTTC. This translates into CASSLGANGETQYF.

J is TRBJ2-1 and V is TRBV20-1; D possibly corresponds to TRBD2 (6 bases). The V gene's germline CDR1 is DFQATT and CDR2 SNEGSKA (reference sequence). The CDR3 loop spans 11 amino acids. This CDR3 reads CSGVYYNEQFF. For the CDR3, the DNA is TGCTCGGGAGTATACTACAATGAGCAGTTCTTC.

This clone appeared once. The rearrangement links TRBV27 to TRBJ2-1; D is unresolved. The ends were cut back, 5 bases at V and 4 bases at J, with 12 bases in the middle. The CDR3 sequence is 14 residues long. Germline V lookup: CDR1 MNHEY, CDR2 SMNVEV (reference sequence). The CDR3 protein is CASSQPRLYNEQFF. In DNA form, the CDR3 reads TGTGCCAGCAGTCAACCCCGGTTATACAATGAGCAGTTCTTC.

This clone occurred once. The chain recombines TRBV6-1 with TRBJ2-1; D may be TRBD1 (5 bases). The CDR3 sequence is 19 residues long. Per germline, CDR1 MNHNS and CDR2 SASEGT. Trimming took 3 bases from V and 7 from J, leaving 28 bases between them. The CDR3 coding sequence is TGTGCCAGCAGTGAGCGGCTCGGATCGGTTACAGGTCTGTATAATGAGCAGTTCTTC. It codes for CASSERLGSVTGLYNEQFF.

V and J are TRBV19 and TRBJ2-3; 10 bases fit TRBD2. The CDR3 runs 16 residues. Germline lookup yields CDR1 LNHDA and CDR2 SQIVND (reference sequence). V lost 7 bases to trimming and J lost 1 base; unmatched junction nucleotides: 8. For the CDR3, the DNA is TGTGCCAGTATGTCGCTAGCGGGAGTAGGCACAGATACGCAGTATTTT. Residues: CASMSLAGVGTDTQYF. The variable domain in full, completed from reference TRBV19 and TRBJ2-3, reads DGGITQSPKYLFRKEGQNVTLSCEQNLNHDAMYWYRQDPGQGLRLIYYSQIVNDFQKGDIAEGYSVSREKKESFPLTVTSAQKNPTAFYLCASMSLAGVGTDTQYFGPGTRLTVL.

The rearrangement uses TRBV4-1 and TRBJ2-1, with 7 bases matching TRBD2. CDR1 MGHRA and CDR2 YSYEKL come from the germline V gene. Unmatched junction bases numbered 10, after V lost 1 base and J lost 4 bases. This CDR3 has 17 residues. The DNA of the CDR3 is TGCGCCAGCAGCCAAGGAAGAGCGGGGCTGGGTTACAATGAGCAGTTCTTC. This gives the protein CASSQGRAGLGYNEQFF.

This clone was counted a few times. V usage is TRBV6-4 and J usage is TRBJ2-1; TRBD2 aligns across 12 bases. This CDR3 region has 15 residues. The germline V gene encodes CDR1 MRHNA and CDR2 SNTAGT. Unmatched junction bases numbered 7, after V lost 4 bases and J lost 9 bases. Here the CDR3 reads CASSGLAGGNSEQFF. Written as DNA, the CDR3 is TGTGCCAGCAGTGGCCTAGCGGGAGGGAATAGTGAGCAGTTCTTC.

This clone occurred a few times. CDR3 residues: CASSYEGTISANVLTF. CDR3 nucleotide sequence: TGTGCCAGCAGTTACGAGGGGACAATTTCGGCCAACGTCCTGACTTTC. The chain links TRBV6-6 to TRBJ2-6, with TRBD1 as a possible D gene (6 bases). CDR1 is MNHNY, CDR2 SVGAGI, per germline (reference sequence). V lost 2 bases to trimming and J lost 6 bases, with 14 bases between them. The CDR3 runs 16 residues.

The V gene is TRBV21-1, the J gene TRBJ2-7; the D call of TRBD2 is as the table states it, not checked on the DNA. TRBV21-1 is shown as a pseudogene. This CDR3 spans 14 amino acids. CDR3 nucleotides: TGTGCCAGCAGCAAGACTAGCGGAAGCTACGAGCAGTACTTC. Residues: CASSKTSGSYEQYF.

V is TRBV5-4 and J is TRBJ2-7; 13 nucleotides line up with TRBD2. The V segment lost 0 bases and the J segment 9 bases; nucleotides outside the gene matches: 6. The germline gives CDR1 SGHNT, CDR2 YYREEE (reference sequence). The CDR3 sequence is 15 residues long. CDR3 sequence reads: CASSLVGTSGMGQYF. The CDR3 bases are TGTGCCAGCAGCTTGGTTGGGACTAGCGGGATGGGGCAGTACTTC.

This chain connects TRBV29-1 to TRBJ2-3; 8 positions match TRBD2. Germline V lookup: CDR1 SQVTM, CDR2 ANQGSEA. With 6 bases clipped from V and 4 bases from J, the junction kept 12 bases outside the gene matches. The CDR3 has 15 residues. DNA for the CDR3: TGCAGCGTCAACCAGGGGACTAGAGTCGCAGATACGCAGTATTTT. Amino acid sequence: CSVNQGTRVADTQYF.

The J gene is TRBJ2-1, the V gene TRBV6-4; possible D gene TRBD2, 5 bases. V gave up 5 bases and J gave up 3 bases, with 8 bases separating them. The germline gives CDR1 MRHNA, CDR2 SNTAGT. The CDR3 contains 13 residues. CDR3 region: CASSRDYYNEQFF. DNA for the CDR3: TGTGCCAGCAGTCGAGACTACTACAATGAGCAGTTCTTC.

The rearrangement uses TRBV14 and TRBJ2-7; tentative D call: TRBD1 (6 bases). The germline V and J ends were trimmed by 0 bases and 3 bases, with 15 bases remaining between them. This CDR3 is 16 amino acids long. The germline V gene encodes CDR1 SGHDN and CDR2 FVKESK. CDR3: CASSQDLHRENYEQYF. The CDR3 DNA is TGTGCCAGCAGCCAAGATCTCCACAGGGAGAACTACGAGCAGTACTTC. Full variable domain (remainder filled in from reference TRBV14 and TRBJ2-7): EAGVTQFPSHSVIEKGQTVTLRCDPISGHDNLYWYRRVMGKEIKFLLHFVKESKQDESGMPNNRFLAERTGGTYSTLKVQPAELEDSGVYFCASSQDLHRENYEQYFGPGTRLTVT.

The chain has TRBV19 and TRBJ2-2, with D uncertain. The germline gives CDR1 LNHDA, CDR2 SQIVND (reference sequence). V was trimmed by 3 bases and J by 0 bases, leaving 8 bases between them. The CDR3 is 15 residues long. In DNA, the CDR3 is TGTGCCAGTAGTATTTCGAGCGCGAACACCGGGGAGCTGTTTTTT. As protein: CASSISSANTGELFF.

The V gene is TRBV6-5, the J gene TRBJ1-1; D may be TRBD1 (6 bases). Germline CDR1 MNHEY, CDR2 SVGAGI. There are 15 residues in the CDR3. The V end lost 6 bases, the J end lost 3 bases, and 17 bases lay between the germline ends. The CDR3 loop reads CASRVPGTLDTEAFF. As DNA, the CDR3 is TGTGCCAGCAGGGTCCCCGGGACACTCGACACTGAAGCTTTCTTT.

The chain recombines TRBV5-1 with TRBJ1-1, with D possibly TRBD1 on 6 matching bases. The CDR3 contains 14 residues. Deletions cut 0 bases from V and 7 bases from J, with 13 bases between. The germline V gene encodes CDR1 SGHRS and CDR2 YFSETQ. The CDR3 DNA is TGCGCCAGCAGCTTGGACGGGGGGCCCGGTGAAGCTTTCTTT. Translated, it gives CASSLDGGPGEAFF.

The chain employs TRBV30 and TRBJ1-6; 9 nucleotides agree with TRBD1. The germline V gene has CDR1 GTSNPN and CDR2 SVGIG (reference sequence). The CDR3 sequence is 13 residues long. V shed 4 bases and J 7 bases; nucleotides not matched to a gene: 2. DNA of the CDR3: TGTGCCTGGACCGGGACAGGGAATTCACCCCTCCACTTT. It translates to CAWTGTGNSPLHF.

The V call is TRBV19, the J call TRBJ1-1, with TRBD1 matching over 9 bases. The CDR3 consists of 15 residues. Germline V lookup: CDR1 LNHDA, CDR2 SQIVND (reference sequence). V shed 3 bases and J 5 bases; nucleotides not matched to a gene: 7. Here the CDR3 reads CASSMLPGTGTEAFF. The CDR3 region has the DNA TGTGCCAGTAGTATGCTACCCGGGACAGGGACTGAAGCTTTCTTT. Full variable domain (remainder filled in from reference TRBV19 and TRBJ1-1): DGGITQSPKYLFRKEGQNVTLSCEQNLNHDAMYWYRQDPGQGLRLIYYSQIVNDFQKGDIAEGYSVSREKKESFPLTVTSAQKNPTAFYLCASSMLPGTGTEAFFGQGTRLTVV.

For the CDR3, the DNA is TGTGCCAGCTCACCACAGGGGGTCTCCGGCTACACCTTC. Its protein product is CASSPQGVSGYTF. This chain joins TRBV18 and TRBJ1-2; perhaps TRBD1 as D (6 bases). V lost 1 base and J lost 8, with 11 bases in between. Germline V gene lookup returns CDR1 KGHSH and CDR2 LQKENI. The CDR3 extends over 13 amino acids.

The rearrangement uses TRBV5-1 and TRBJ2-1, with 11 nucleotides matching TRBD2. Per germline, CDR1 SGHRS and CDR2 YFSETQ. This CDR3 region has 17 residues. V shed 7 bases, J shed 7 bases, and the junction held 16 bases outside the gene matches. The CDR3 spells CASGTPSGRTEGNEQFF. The CDR3 DNA sequence: TGCGCCAGCGGCACCCCTAGCGGGAGGACGGAGGGGAATGAGCAGTTCTTC.

The chain joins TRBV4-1 to TRBJ2-7; TRBD2 aligns across 11 bases. Trimming removed 3 bases from V and 1 base from J; junction bases left unmatched: 5. Germline loops: CDR1 MGHRA, CDR2 YSYEKL. This CDR3 has 16 residues. As DNA, the CDR3 is TGCGCCAGCAGCCATGACGGACTAGCGGGTTCCTACGAGCAGTACTTC. It specifies CASSHDGLAGSYEQYF.

This sequence joins TRBV4-2 and TRBJ2-1; 7 positions agree with TRBD2. V lost 0 bases and J lost 3; bases outside the gene matches: 8. The germline CDR1 and CDR2 sequences are LGHNA and YNFKEQ. CDR3 length: 17 residues. The chain's CDR3 is CASSQELSGRIYNEQFF. Written as DNA, the CDR3 is TGTGCCAGCAGCCAAGAACTTAGCGGGCGGATCTACAATGAGCAGTTCTTC.

The chain links TRBV6-1 to TRBJ1-2, with D tentatively TRBD1 (5 bases). Germline V CDR1 and CDR2: MNHNS, SASEGT. V was clipped by 0 bases and J by 4 bases, with 12 bases between them. The CDR3 consists of 15 residues. The CDR3 loop reads CASSEALDSVYGYTF. In DNA form, the CDR3 reads TGTGCCAGCAGTGAAGCTCTTGACAGCGTCTATGGCTACACCTTC.

The genes are TRBV18 and TRBJ1-1; 7 nucleotides align to TRBD1. This CDR3 spans 14 amino acids. The germline V gene encodes CDR1 KGHSH and CDR2 LQKENI. With V trimmed by 3 bases and J by 5 bases, 6 bases remained unmatched. Here the CDR3 reads CASSPNRGGTEAFF. Written as DNA, the CDR3 is TGTGCCAGCTCACCGAACAGGGGCGGGACTGAAGCTTTCTTT.

This chain uses TRBV6-5 with TRBJ2-2; D gene unclear. Trimming took 4 bases from V and 4 from J, leaving 4 bases between them. The CDR3 length is 12 residues. Germline-derived CDR1 and CDR2 are MNHEY and SVGAGI. CDR3 sequence (DNA): TGTGCCAGCAGTTCTACCACCGGGGAGCTGTTTTTT. This sequence encodes CASSSTTGELFF.

The V call is TRBV6-6, the J call TRBJ2-2; 11 positions match TRBD2. This CDR3 spans 15 amino acids. Trimming took 6 bases from V and 4 from J; bases not matched to a gene: 4. Germline V gives CDR1 MNHNY, CDR2 SVGAGI (reference sequence). The CDR3 reads CASRPLAGGTGELFF. In DNA, the CDR3 is TGTGCCAGCAGACCCCTAGCGGGAGGCACCGGGGAGCTGTTTTTT.

The chain employs TRBV7-9 and TRBJ2-2; D is ambiguous. The germline V gene has CDR1 SEHNR and CDR2 FQNEAQ (reference sequence). The CDR3 totals 13 residues. Trimming stripped 2 bases from V and 7 bases from J, with 8 bases between. In DNA, the CDR3 is TGTGCCAGCAGCTTAAACCCAGTCGGGGAGCTGTTTTTT. Its translation is CASSLNPVGELFF.

This clone has more than one count but fewer than ten. The chain couples TRBV10-2 to TRBJ1-1; D is uncertain. This CDR3 region has 13 residues. V dropped 4 bases and J dropped 11 bases, with 17 bases sitting between them. Germline V gene data show CDR1 as WSHSY and CDR2 as SAAADI. CDR3 loop: CASSASPDPRAFF. DNA for the CDR3: TGCGCCAGCAGTGCTAGCCCGGATCCGAGGGCTTTCTTT.